This T cell receptor (beta chain) was sequenced for a study of T-cell memory formation after mild COVID-19. Overall study results and limits: Confirmation of SARS-CoV-2 specificity was lacking for second-wave clones peaking day 37. Chiefly within CM and EM were the contracting CD4+ clones; CD8+ ones were within EMRA.

The CDR3 extends over 13 amino acids. Trimming shortened V by 5 bases and J by 4 bases, and 12 bases separated the two germline ends. The V gene's germline CDR1 is DFQATT and CDR2 SNEGSKA (reference sequence). Points on this clonotype: Its cognate antigen is unknown.

TCRdb reprocessed the 5' RACE reads with MiXCR, giving one entry per CDR3 protein. Here the sample spans 130,000 to 150,000 distinct CDR3 sequences, 15% to 20% being singletons. The chain joins TRBV20-1 to TRBJ2-1; a weak D match, TRBD2 (6 bases). The source of this sequence is an adult woman who had mild COVID-19 (a few samples of this study predate the infection). Cell type and time point are not known. Sequenced input: PBMCs or a T cell subset sorted from them (not recorded which). The CDR3 spells CSALAGIYNEQFF. The DNA of the CDR3 is TGCAGTGCTCTTGCGGGGATTTACAATGAGCAGTTCTTC.